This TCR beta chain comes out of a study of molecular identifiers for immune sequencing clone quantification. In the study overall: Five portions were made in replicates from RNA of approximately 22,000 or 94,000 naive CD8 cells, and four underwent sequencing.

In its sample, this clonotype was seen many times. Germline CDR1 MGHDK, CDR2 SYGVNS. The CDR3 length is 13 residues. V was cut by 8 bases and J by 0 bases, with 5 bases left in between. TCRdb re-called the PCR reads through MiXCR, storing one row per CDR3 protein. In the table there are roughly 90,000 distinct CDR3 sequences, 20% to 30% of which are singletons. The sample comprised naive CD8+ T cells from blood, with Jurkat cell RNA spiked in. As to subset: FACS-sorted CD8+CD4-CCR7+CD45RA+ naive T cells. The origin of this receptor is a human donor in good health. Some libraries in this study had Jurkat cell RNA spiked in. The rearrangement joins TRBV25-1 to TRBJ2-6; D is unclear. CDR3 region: CASQASGANVLTF. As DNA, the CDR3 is TGTGCCAGCCAAGCCTCTGGGGCCAACGTCCTGACTTTC.